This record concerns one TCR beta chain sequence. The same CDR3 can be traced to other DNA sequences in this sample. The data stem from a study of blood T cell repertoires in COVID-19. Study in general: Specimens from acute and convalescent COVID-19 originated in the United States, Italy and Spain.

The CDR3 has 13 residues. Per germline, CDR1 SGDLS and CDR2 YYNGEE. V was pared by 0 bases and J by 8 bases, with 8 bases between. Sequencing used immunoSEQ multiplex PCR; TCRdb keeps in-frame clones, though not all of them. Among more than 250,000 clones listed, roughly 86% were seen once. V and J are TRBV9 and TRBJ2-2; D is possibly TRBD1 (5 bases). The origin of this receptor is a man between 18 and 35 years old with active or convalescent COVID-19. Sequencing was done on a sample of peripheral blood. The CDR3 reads CASSVDGAGELFF. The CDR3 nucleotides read TGTGCCAGCAGCGTAGATGGGGCGGGGGAGCTGTTTTTT. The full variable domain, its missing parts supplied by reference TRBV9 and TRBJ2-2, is DSGVTQTPKHLITATGQRVTLRCSPRSGDLSVYWYQQSLDQGLQFLIQYYNGEERAKGNILERFSAQQFPDLHSELNLSSLELGDSALYFCASSVDGAGELFFGEGSRLTVL.